This TCR beta chain appears in the sequencing data of a study of T cell repertoires in cytomegalovirus infection. Study details: The public TCR beta signatures pointed to both CMV infection and matching HLA type.

This clonotype has a handful of counts. Its cognate antigen is unknown. A single record per CDR3 protein comes from TCRdb applying MiXCR to the reads. The repertoire holds about 770,000 distinct CDR3 sequences, with about 29% as singletons. This CDR3 contains 17 residues. Germline CDR1 is SGHDT and CDR2 is YYEEEE. The ends lost 2 bases at V and 1 base at J; junction bases unmatched: 9. This receptor was identified in a human donor in good health (CMV status not recorded). Some clones in this sample may be carry-over from other donors' samples. J is TRBJ1-1 and V is TRBV5-6, with 9 nucleotides matching TRBD1. This sample comprised cultured CD8+ T cells from PBMCs, obtained from culture after CMV antigen stimulation. In DNA form, the CDR3 reads TGTGCCAGCAGCTTCCCCGAACAGGGGGCGTCGAACACTGAAGCTTTCTTT. It codes for CASSFPEQGASNTEAFF. Variable domain in full (rest from reference TRBV5-6 and TRBJ1-1): DAGVTQSPTHLIKTRGQQVTLRCSPKSGHDTVSWYQQALGQGPQFIFQYYEEEERQRGNFPDRFSGHQFPNYSSELNVNALLLGDSALYLCASSFPEQGASNTEAFFGQGTRLTVV.